The clone carrying this T cell receptor beta chain was detected only a few times. The antigen is not known. The isolated RNA, all of it, was reverse transcribed, so expressed TCRB transcripts were what got sequenced. TCRdb's table, derived via immunoSEQ multiplex PCR, lists solely in-frame clones and lacks some. Altogether about 170,000 clones are present, less than 9.5% being singletons, with the ten largest covering around 0.94%. The source of the sample is a study of beta chain features in type 1 diabetes. The overall study: There was similarity between patients and healthy donors in age, gender and cell yields. Study results and caveats: There was a moderate but significant shortening of TCRB CDR3s in all four CD4+ subsets of Type 1 diabetes patients.

Germline CDR1 is SGHRS and CDR2 is YFSETQ. The length of the CDR3 is 15 residues. V trimming: 5 bases; J trimming: 3 bases; junction bases outside the gene matches: 7. The clonotype was recovered from a woman aged 40 to 50 with type 1 diabetes. The chain is built from TRBV5-1 and TRBJ2-3, with 9 bases fitting TRBD2. Specimen: central memory CD4+ T cells from blood. The CDR3 sequence is CASRTSGLLTDTQYF. DNA for the CDR3: TGCGCCAGCAGGACTAGCGGCCTGTTGACAGATACGCAGTATTTT.